The next 15 T cell receptor beta chains were all read from a single sample in a study of blood T cell repertoires in COVID-19. Assay: immunoSEQ multiplex PCR; the TCRdb copy retains only in-frame clones and omits some. The sample gives 70,000 to 75,000 clones, more than 80% of which show up once; approximately 4.4% is in the top ten. Sequencing input: peripheral blood. The source of these receptors is a woman of 80 years or more with active or convalescent COVID-19.

CDR3 protein: CASSRTTTPAEAYGYTF. In nucleotides, the CDR3 is TGTGCCAGCAGTCGCACCACTACCCCCGCAGAGGCCTATGGCTACACCTTC. This chain links TRBV6-6 with TRBJ1-2; D unresolved. CDR1 MNHNY and CDR2 SVGAGI come from the germline V gene (reference sequence). The CDR3 has 17 amino acids. Trimming pared 5 bases from V and 4 bases from J, leaving 23 bases between.

The chain links TRBV28 to TRBJ1-3, with 9 bases that match TRBD1. The CDR3 is 15 amino acids. The germline V gene has CDR1 MDHEN and CDR2 SYDVKM. With V trimmed by 5 bases and J by 4 bases, 6 bases remained unmatched. The DNA of the CDR3 is TGTGCCAGCAGTAAACAGGGGGCGAAGGGAAACACCATATATTTT. Amino acid sequence: CASSKQGAKGNTIYF.

The V and J genes are TRBV6-4 and TRBJ2-1; 10 bases match TRBD2. The junction had 3 bases not matched to a gene; V was cut back by 3 bases and J by 4 bases. CDR3 length: 15 residues. CDR1 is MRHNA, CDR2 SNTAGT, per germline. The CDR3 here is CASSELAGSYNEQFF. The CDR3 DNA follows: TGTGCCAGCAGTGAACTAGCGGGGTCATACAATGAGCAGTTCTTC.

In this sample, this clone turned up a few times. This sequence joins TRBV24-1 and TRBJ2-7; tentatively, D is TRBD2 (7 bases). There are 15 residues in the CDR3. Between the trimmed V and J ends, which lost 3 bases and 3 bases, there was a span of 14 bases. From germline, CDR1 is KGHDR and CDR2 SFDVKD. The CDR3 DNA reads TGTGCCACCAGTGATCATACAGGGAGGGGCTACGAGCAGTACTTC. This sequence encodes CATSDHTGRGYEQYF.

This sequence joins TRBV7-2 and TRBJ1-6, with TRBD1 matching over 7 bases. The germline V gene encodes CDR1 SGHTA and CDR2 FQGNSA. The CDR3 covers 18 residues. V lost 6 bases and J lost 4; bases outside the gene matches: 15. The CDR3 here is CASRSGGYRTFYNSPLHF. In DNA, the CDR3 is TGTGCCAGCAGATCAGGGGGATATAGGACGTTTTATAATTCACCCCTCCACTTT. Combining the CDR3 with reference TRBV7-2 and TRBJ1-6 gives the whole variable domain GAGVSQSPSNKVTEKGKDVELRCDPISGHTALYWYRQSLGQGLEFLIYFQGNSAPDKSGLPSDRFSAERTGGSVSTLTIQRTQQEDSAVYLCASRSGGYRTFYNSPLHFGNGTRLTVT.

V usage is TRBV18 and J usage is TRBJ2-5; possibly TRBD2 for D (5 bases). Germline V gives CDR1 KGHSH, CDR2 LQKENI. The CDR3 runs to 16 residues. The V gene lost 0 bases and the J gene lost 5 bases, with 16 bases spanning the gap. In DNA form, the CDR3 reads TGTGCCAGCTCACCACCTTTCGGGGAACCCTGGGAGACCCAGTACTTC. This codes for CASSPPFGEPWETQYF. Drawing the rest from reference TRBV18 and TRBJ2-5, the complete variable domain is NAGVMQNPRHLVRRRGQEARLRCSPMKGHSHVYWYRQLPEEGLKFMVYLQKENIIDESGMPKERFSAEFPKEGPSILRIQQVVRGDSAAYFCASSPPFGEPWETQYFGPGTRLLVL.

This chain links TRBV7-9 with TRBJ2-1, with D perhaps TRBD2 (6 bases). V lost 7 bases, J lost 3 bases, and 13 bases lay in between. CDR1 is SEHNR and CDR2 is FQNEAQ in the germline V gene (reference sequence). CDR3 length equals 14 residues. CDR3 protein: CASTTLGGYNEQFF. DNA for the CDR3: TGTGCCAGCACCACGCTGGGGGGCTACAATGAGCAGTTCTTC.

This sequence joins TRBV28 and TRBJ2-3; 8 positions agree with TRBD1. Germline-derived CDR1 and CDR2 are MDHEN and SYDVKM. Trimming took 3 bases from V and 3 from J; bases not matched to a gene: 17. The CDR3 runs to 19 residues. CDR3 sequence: CASSFLSLLTGGRTDTQYF. As DNA, the CDR3 is TGTGCCAGCAGTTTTTTGTCGCTCTTAACAGGGGGTCGGACAGATACGCAGTATTTT.

The V call is TRBV7-6, the J call TRBJ1-4, with a tentative D call TRBD1 (6 bases). This CDR3 has 16 amino acids. V lost 4 bases, J lost 6 bases, and 18 bases lay in between. Germline lookup yields CDR1 SGHVS and CDR2 FNYEAQ. CDR3 in amino acids: CASSSVLLNRDEKLFF. DNA of the CDR3: TGTGCCAGCAGCTCTGTCCTCCTTAACAGGGATGAAAAACTGTTTTTT.

The chain combines TRBV6-1 with TRBJ2-4, with 9 bases lining up with TRBD2. The CDR3 loop spans 17 amino acids. V lost 2 bases and J lost 4; bases outside the gene matches: 9. Germline assignment: CDR1 MNHNS and CDR2 SASEGT. The DNA of the CDR3 is TGTGCCAGCAGTGAAATTGTGTCTAGCGGGGCAAAAAACATTCAGTACTTC. Protein sequence: CASSEIVSSGAKNIQYF.

This clone was seen once. The chain combines TRBV19 with TRBJ2-7, with 7 nucleotides matching TRBD2. This CDR3 spans 16 amino acids. The germline V gene encodes CDR1 LNHDA and CDR2 SQIVND (reference sequence). With V trimmed by 2 bases and J by 1 base, 8 bases remained unmatched. The CDR3: CASSILRQGGSYEQYF. DNA for the CDR3: TGTGCCAGTAGTATACTTCGGCAGGGAGGGTCCTACGAGCAGTACTTC.

This chain joins TRBV11-3 and TRBJ2-7; perhaps TRBD1 as D (6 bases). Per the germline V gene, CDR1 is SGHNT and CDR2 is YENEEA. Trimming cost V 1 base and J 5 bases, with 9 bases left between them. The CDR3 covers 13 residues. The CDR3 loop is CASSLAAGDEQYF. In nucleotides, the CDR3 is TGTGCCAGCAGCTTAGCGGCAGGGGACGAGCAGTACTTC.

The chain uses TRBV24-1 and TRBJ2-1, with D possibly being TRBD2 (6 bases). Trimming stripped 6 bases from V and 15 bases from J, with 17 bases between. The CDR3 extends over 12 amino acids. Germline CDR1 and CDR2: KGHDR and SFDVKD. This CDR3 is CATSTVRRDLFF. DNA of the CDR3: TGTGCCACCAGTACAGTAAGGCGGGACTTGTTCTTC.

The chain employs TRBV27 and TRBJ2-7, with 10 bases that match TRBD2. The CDR3 covers 15 residues. Per the germline V gene, CDR1 is MNHEY and CDR2 is SMNVEV (reference sequence). The junction had 4 bases not matched to a gene; V was cut back by 4 bases and J by 1 base. Here the CDR3 DNA reads TGTGCCAGCAGTTGGAATAGCGGGGGGTCCTACGAGCAGTACTTC. It is translated as CASSWNSGGSYEQYF.

In this sample, this clone turned up a few times. The chain links TRBV6-5 to TRBJ2-7, with 8 bases lining up with TRBD2. From germline, CDR1 is MNHEY and CDR2 SVGAGI. The CDR3 contains 15 residues. Trimming cost V 8 bases and J 7 bases; bases outside gene matches: 16. CDR3 in DNA: TGTGCCAGCCTTCGGGGGAGAGCGGGAGTTTTAGAGCAGTACTTC. Translating gives CASLRGRAGVLEQYF.